Shown below are 14 T cell receptor beta chains from a single sample sequenced in a study of a mutant IDH1 vaccine in newly diagnosed glioma. No antigen has been identified for these receptors. Time point indicated: week 47, end of study. Mutant IDH1 20-mer peptide, at 300 ug, made up each vaccine dose, with topical imiquimod. Assay used: immunoSEQ multiplex PCR; TCRdb lists only in-frame clones, some missing. Counted here are around 53,000 clones, less than 85% occurring once; the ten biggest clones make up about 4.5%. The sequencing here drew on PBMCs, taken from a glioma patient whose treatment included an IDH1 peptide vaccine. The receptors derive from a woman in her thirties with glioma. Some clones in this sample may be carry-over from other donors' samples.

The genes are TRBV19 and TRBJ2-1; 7 nucleotides match TRBD2. CDR3 length: 15 amino acids. With V trimmed by 8 bases and J by 12 bases, 19 bases remained unmatched. Germline values: CDR1 LNHDA, CDR2 SQIVND (reference sequence). The CDR3 protein is CASSPNPSGGSGQFF. In DNA form, the CDR3 reads TGTGCCAGTTCTCCAAACCCTAGCGGAGGCAGTGGGCAGTTCTTC.

The CDR3 DNA follows: TGTGCCAGCAGAACTGGGACTAGCGGGTTCTCCTACGAGCAGTACTTC. This sequence encodes CASRTGTSGFSYEQYF. This chain uses TRBV28 with TRBJ2-7, with TRBD2 matching over 12 bases. Trimming removed 6 bases from V and 0 bases from J; junction bases left unmatched: 6. Germline values: CDR1 MDHEN, CDR2 SYDVKM. The CDR3 extends over 16 amino acids. Full variable domain (remainder filled in from reference TRBV28 and TRBJ2-7): DVKVTQSSRYLVKRTGEKVFLECVQDMDHENMFWYRQDPGLGLRLIYFSYDVKMKEKGDIPEGYSVSREKKERFSLILESASTNQTSMYLCASRTGTSGFSYEQYFGPGTRLTVT.

The chain is built from TRBV2 and TRBJ2-1; 7 bases line up with TRBD2. J lost 6 bases, V lost 6 bases, and 11 bases had no gene match. The germline CDR1 and CDR2 sequences are SNHLY and FYNNEI. The CDR3 spans 15 residues. The CDR3 loop is CASRRLAVYGNEQFF. The CDR3 DNA reads as TGTGCCAGCAGGCGACTAGCTGTATACGGCAATGAGCAGTTCTTC.

The chain combines TRBV5-1 with TRBJ2-3, with D unclear. The V gene's germline CDR1 is SGHRS and CDR2 YFSETQ. This CDR3 has 12 residues. V was clipped by 0 bases and J by 2 bases, with 1 base between them. Here the CDR3 reads CASSLATDTQYF. CDR3 DNA sequence: TGCGCCAGCAGCTTGGCCACAGATACGCAGTATTTT.

The chain combines TRBV10-2 with TRBJ2-7; 8 nucleotides line up with TRBD2. There are 15 residues in the CDR3. V lost 2 bases, J lost 4 bases, and 7 bases stayed unmatched. The germline V gene has CDR1 WSHSY and CDR2 SAAADI. The CDR3, as DNA: TGCGCCAGCAGTGAGCCCCGGACTAGCCGATACGAGCAGTACTTC. This translates into CASSEPRTSRYEQYF.

CDR3 amino acids: CASSQDRTGYSTDTQYF. DNA of the CDR3: TGTGCCAGCAGCCAAGATCGGACAGGCTATTCCACAGATACGCAGTATTTT. V is TRBV4-2 and J is TRBJ2-3, with 7 bases fitting TRBD1. This CDR3 spans 17 amino acids. The germline V gene encodes CDR1 LGHNA and CDR2 YNFKEQ. J was trimmed by 2 bases and V by 0 bases; bases with no gene match: 8.

The chain is built from TRBV6-6 and TRBJ2-7; D unclear. Germline V CDR1 and CDR2: MNHNY, SVGAGI (reference sequence). V was cut by 5 bases and J by 5 bases, with 7 bases left in between. This CDR3 is built from 11 residues. The CDR3 reads CASSAADEQYF. DNA for the CDR3: TGTGCCAGCAGTGCTGCGGACGAGCAGTACTTC.

J is TRBJ2-7 and V is TRBV29-1; 7 nucleotides align to TRBD1. Germline V gene data show CDR1 as SQVTM and CDR2 as ANQGSEA. The CDR3 is made up of 13 amino acids. The junction had 11 bases not matched to a gene; V was cut back by 7 bases and J by 5 bases. CDR3 in DNA: TGCAGCGCCGGGGACAGTGCTAACCACGAGCAGTACTTC. Protein product: CSAGDSANHEQYF.

J is TRBJ1-1 and V is TRBV29-1; perhaps TRBD1 as D (6 bases). Germline CDR1 is SQVTM and CDR2 is ANQGSEA. V was clipped by 4 bases and J by 9 bases, with 21 bases between them. The CDR3 is 14 residues long. For the CDR3, the DNA is TGCAGCGTTGGAGGCTACAGGGAGGGGTCAAAAGCTTTCTTT. It specifies CSVGGYREGSKAFF.

This chain's CDR3 is CASSEANNEQFF. For the CDR3, the DNA is TGTGCCAGCAGCGAAGCGAACAATGAGCAGTTCTTC. The J gene is TRBJ2-1, the V gene TRBV5-6; unclear D gene. V was trimmed by 4 bases and J by 5 bases, leaving 7 bases between them. This CDR3 region has 12 residues. Germline CDR1 is SGHDT and CDR2 is YYEEEE. Full variable domain (remainder filled in from reference TRBV5-6 and TRBJ2-1): DAGVTQSPTHLIKTRGQQVTLRCSPKSGHDTVSWYQQALGQGPQFIFQYYEEEERQRGNFPDRFSGHQFPNYSSELNVNALLLGDSALYLCASSEANNEQFFGPGTRLTVL.

The chain couples TRBV19 to TRBJ2-7; D is possibly TRBD2 (6 bases). V lost 3 bases and J 5 bases, leaving 8 bases between the germline ends. The germline CDR1 and CDR2 sequences are LNHDA and SQIVND (reference sequence). The CDR3 sequence is 12 residues long. This CDR3 reads CASSISSDEQYF. For the CDR3, the DNA is TGTGCCAGTAGTATTTCTAGCGACGAGCAGTACTTC.

The genes are TRBV6-1 and TRBJ2-1, with unresolved D. V lost 2 bases and J lost 8, with 4 bases in between. The CDR3 sequence is 11 residues long. Germline CDR1 MNHNS, CDR2 SASEGT. In nucleotides, the CDR3 is TGTGCCAGCAGTGAACGGCATGAGCAGTTCTTC. Translation: CASSERHEQFF.

V usage is TRBV6-5 and J usage is TRBJ1-2; 9 bases are shared with TRBD1. The germline V gene encodes CDR1 MNHEY and CDR2 SVGAGI. The trim removed 5 bases at V and 3 bases at J, leaving 7 bases unmatched. CDR3 size: 15 residues. In nucleotides, the CDR3 is TGTGCCAGCAGTCGAGGGGACAGGGACGACTATGGCTACACCTTC. Protein product: CASSRGDRDDYGYTF.

The genes are TRBV7-9 and TRBJ1-5; D may be TRBD1 (6 bases). Trimming pared 1 base from V and 7 bases from J, leaving 8 bases between. The CDR3 runs 13 residues. The V gene's germline CDR1 is SEHNR and CDR2 FQNEAQ (reference sequence). The CDR3 region has the DNA TGTGCCAGCAGCTTAGAGGGGGACCAGCCCCAGCATTTT. Residues: CASSLEGDQPQHF.